One sample yielded the 18 T cell receptor beta chains listed below, sequenced in a study of human T cells and chemical hapten exposure. Time point: patch test 1, 2 weeks after DPC sensitization. Treatment specified: therapeutic diphenylcyclopropenone sensitization with weekly scalp DPC. TCRdb itself ran the RACE reads through MiXCR, one entry per CDR3 protein. Here the sample spans roughly 380,000 distinct CDR3 sequences, roughly 4.8% being singletons. Sequencing was performed on whole blood, taken in connection with sensitization to the hapten diphenylcyclopropenone (DPC). The receptors were gathered from a woman between 50 and 59 years old with alopecia areata. Some clones in this sample may be carry-over from other donors' samples.

This clonotype was observed a handful of times. The chain carries TRBV12-3 or TRBV12-4 and TRBJ1-2, with D possibly matching TRBD1 (5 bases). Trimming took off 6 bases at V and 8 bases at J, with 19 bases between the two ends. CDR3 length equals 14 residues. The CDR3 bases are TGTGCCAGCAGGACCGCGAGGGGATGGGGAGGCTACACCTTC. This sequence encodes CASRTARGWGGYTF.

This chain connects TRBV4-2 to TRBJ1-4; TRBD1 matches at 7 bases. This CDR3 has 18 residues. Germline-derived CDR1 and CDR2 are LGHNA and YNFKEQ. The J segment lost 0 bases and the V segment lost 0 bases, leaving 7 bases of the junction unmatched. The CDR3 DNA sequence: TGTGCCAGCAGCCAAGATTTTAGTGGGACAGCAACTAATGAAAAACTGTTTTTT. Protein product: CASSQDFSGTATNEKLFF.

This clonotype turned up a few times. The chain carries TRBV5-1 and TRBJ2-7; 7 nucleotides align to TRBD1. Germline V gene sequence: CDR1 SGHRS, CDR2 YFSETQ. V lost 4 bases, J lost 3 bases, and 7 bases stayed unmatched. The CDR3 has 14 amino acids. The CDR3: CASSPRTGDYEQYF. The CDR3, as DNA: TGCGCCAGCAGCCCCCGGACAGGAGACTACGAGCAGTACTTC.

With regard to this clonotype: A much larger clone lies a single base off, so this may be a read error. The chain recombines TRBV7-6 with TRBJ2-7, with 8 bases matching TRBD2. The CDR3 loop spans 13 amino acids. From germline, CDR1 is SGHVS and CDR2 FNYEAQ. The DNA for the CDR3 is TGTGCCAGCAGCAGCGGGAGAACCTACGAGAAGTACTTC. Its translation is CASSSGRTYEKYF.

This clonotype has at least ten counts. The rearrangement uses TRBV5-6 and TRBJ1-6; D possibly corresponds to TRBD1 (5 bases). Per germline, CDR1 SGHDT and CDR2 YYEEEE. V shed 3 bases and J shed 5 bases, with 12 bases lying between them. The CDR3 is 15 amino acids. CDR3 sequence (DNA): TGTGCCAGCAGCTCCGGGACGGCGAATAATTCACCCCTCCACTTT. Encoded protein: CASSSGTANNSPLHF.

The CDR3 coding sequence is TGTGCCAGCATCGCCAAGTCTGGAAACACCATATATTTT. As protein: CASIAKSGNTIYF. This sequence joins TRBV5-6 and TRBJ1-3; D not certain. The V and J ends lost 6 bases and 1 base respectively, with 8 bases between them. The CDR3 totals 13 residues. The germline V gene has CDR1 SGHDT and CDR2 YYEEEE.

This clonotype was seen ten or more times. This chain links TRBV18 with TRBJ1-2, with 7 bases fitting TRBD1. The CDR3 has 13 residues. J lost 8 bases, V lost 5 bases, and 8 bases had no gene match. The germline V gene encodes CDR1 KGHSH and CDR2 LQKENI. In nucleotides, the CDR3 is TGTGCCAGCTCAACAACAGGGGTTGACGGCTACACCTTC. Protein product: CASSTTGVDGYTF.

This clonotype occurred many times. The chain is built from TRBV12-3 or TRBV12-4 and TRBJ1-4; no definite D call. The CDR3 length is 14 residues. The V end was cut by 1 base, the J end by 8 bases, with 11 bases between. The CDR3 protein is CASSLGPTREKLFF. CDR3 sequence (DNA): TGTGCCAGCAGTTTAGGTCCAACCCGCGAAAAACTGTTTTTT.

This clonotype was counted at least ten times. This chain links TRBV13 with TRBJ2-1; D possibly corresponds to TRBD2 (6 bases). Looked up from germline, CDR1 is PRHDT and CDR2 is FYEKMQ (reference sequence). The V end lost 7 bases, the J end lost 0 bases, and 10 bases lay between the germline ends. CDR3 length equals 14 residues. The chain's CDR3 is CASKASDSYNEQFF. DNA for the CDR3: TGTGCCAGCAAGGCTAGCGACTCCTACAATGAGCAGTTCTTC.

This clonotype was recorded many times. The J gene is TRBJ2-7, the V gene TRBV7-8; 14 bases are a match to TRBD2. V was clipped by 4 bases and J by 6 bases; unmatched bases: 5. CDR1 and CDR2 (germline): SGHVS, FQNEAQ. The CDR3 sequence is 15 residues long. This CDR3 is CASSSGLAGGSEQYF. In nucleotides, the CDR3 is TGTGCCAGCAGCTCTGGACTAGCGGGAGGTAGCGAGCAGTACTTC.

The table lists this clonotype with a few counts. This chain links TRBV27 with TRBJ1-1, with D perhaps TRBD1 (6 bases). CDR1 and CDR2 (germline): MNHEY, SMNVEV (reference sequence). This CDR3 is built from 13 residues. Trimming stripped 10 bases from V and 4 bases from J, with 16 bases between. CDR3 sequence reads: CATSGGASTEAFF. The CDR3 region has the DNA TGTGCCACCTCGGGGGGCGCATCCACTGAAGCTTTCTTT.

In this sample, this clonotype turned up a few times. This chain connects TRBV6-2 or TRBV6-3 to TRBJ1-1, with D perhaps TRBD1 (5 bases). V was clipped by 5 bases and J by 11 bases, with 24 bases between them. The CDR3 runs 15 residues. The germline CDR1 and CDR2 sequences are MNHEY and SVGEGT. CDR3 sequence (DNA): TGTGCCAGCAGTCCCTCACAGGACCGAACGTTCTGGGCTTTCTTT. Protein sequence: CASSPSQDRTFWAFF.

The CDR3 protein is CASGQGPNTEAFF. In DNA form, the CDR3 reads TGTGCCAGCGGACAGGGGCCAAACACTGAAGCTTTCTTT. The chain has TRBV6-1 and TRBJ1-1; 9 positions agree with TRBD1. Trimming removed 8 bases from V and 2 bases from J; junction bases left unmatched: 3. The CDR3 extends over 13 amino acids. Germline V gives CDR1 MNHNS, CDR2 SASEGT.

The table lists this clonotype with many counts. The rearrangement uses TRBV29-1 and TRBJ2-3; TRBD2 matches at 7 bases. Trimming at V came to 4 bases and at J to 3 bases, leaving 4 bases not matched to a gene. The CDR3 has 13 residues. Germline loops: CDR1 SQVTM, CDR2 ANQGSEA. Here the CDR3 reads CSVARGSTDTQYF. Written as DNA, the CDR3 is TGCAGCGTTGCTCGCGGGAGTACAGATACGCAGTATTTT.

This clonotype appeared a few times. The V and J genes are TRBV10-3 and TRBJ2-3, with D hard to call. V was pared by 0 bases and J by 4 bases, with 14 bases between. In germline, CDR1 is ENHRY, CDR2 SYGVKD. The CDR3 length is 16 residues. CDR3 protein: CAISESTTQAADTQYF. The CDR3 coding sequence is TGTGCCATCAGTGAGTCTACTACTCAGGCCGCAGATACGCAGTATTTT.

Many counts were recorded for this clonotype. The V gene is TRBV7-9, the J gene TRBJ2-1; 7 bases fit TRBD2. Germline V gene data show CDR1 as SEHNR and CDR2 as FQNEAQ (reference sequence). V shed 4 bases and J 2 bases; nucleotides not matched to a gene: 17. The CDR3 is 19 residues long. CDR3: CASSSSYGGGSHPYNEQFF. CDR3 DNA sequence: TGTGCCAGCAGCTCCTCCTACGGCGGGGGAAGCCACCCCTACAATGAGCAGTTCTTC.

The chain is built from TRBV10-3 and TRBJ1-2; D not resolved. Between the trimmed V and J ends, which lost 9 bases and 8 bases, there was a span of 16 bases. The CDR3 has 12 residues. Germline CDR1 and CDR2: ENHRY and SYGVKD. The CDR3 spells CAMSPGGSGYTF. CDR3 DNA sequence: TGTGCCATGAGCCCGGGAGGGTCGGGCTACACCTTC.

This clonotype has ten or more counts. The chain employs TRBV12-3 or TRBV12-4 and TRBJ2-3; TRBD1 is a possible D gene (6 bases). This CDR3 region has 12 residues. The V end lost 0 bases, the J end lost 10 bases, and 8 bases lay between the germline ends. The CDR3 reads CASSLAGASQYF. CDR3 coding DNA: TGTGCCAGCAGTTTAGCGGGGGCCTCGCAGTATTTT.